One sample yielded the 21 T cell receptor beta chains listed below, sequenced in a study of blood T cell repertoires in COVID-19. Repertoires were generated with immunoSEQ multiplex PCR, while TCRdb's copy carries only in-frame clones and drops some. The sample carries tens of thousands of clones, 80% to 90% recorded once. What was sequenced was PBMCs or T cells enriched from blood (not recorded which). All receptors come from a middle-aged woman with acute COVID-19.

This clone showed up many times. The chain employs TRBV3-1 (or the pseudogene TRBV3-2) and TRBJ2-1; a possible D gene is TRBD1 (5 bases). CDR1 is LGHDT, CDR2 YNNKEL, per germline (reference sequence). The V gene lost 1 base and the J gene lost 8 bases, with 12 bases spanning the gap. This CDR3 is 14 amino acids long. As DNA, the CDR3 is TGTGCCAGCAGCCAAGTGGGTTGGGGCGATGAGCAGTTCTTC. It codes for CASSQVGWGDEQFF.

The CDR3 region has the DNA TGTGCCAGCAGCCCTTACAGGGGGAATGAGCAGTTCTTC. Residues: CASSPYRGNEQFF. This sequence joins TRBV11-3 and TRBJ2-1, with 8 bases matching TRBD1. The germline V gene has CDR1 SGHNT and CDR2 YENEEA. The V segment lost 5 bases and the J segment 7 bases; nucleotides outside the gene matches: 4. The CDR3 is made up of 13 amino acids.

The rearrangement joins TRBV5-1 to TRBJ1-1; D is ambiguous. CDR1 SGHRS and CDR2 YFSETQ come from the germline V gene. Trimming stripped 4 bases from V and 3 bases from J, with 19 bases between. The CDR3 extends over 16 amino acids. In DNA form, the CDR3 reads TGCGCCAGCAGCATGTTGAGAGGGCGGGTGGACACTGAAGCTTTCTTT. Translated: CASSMLRGRVDTEAFF.

This clone was detected only once. The chain is built from TRBV28 and TRBJ2-7, with TRBD2 matching over 13 bases. V shed 5 bases, J shed 2 bases, and the junction held 12 bases outside the gene matches. CDR1 and CDR2 from the germline V gene are MDHEN and SYDVKM. The CDR3 contains 18 residues. CDR3 in amino acids: CASSPNQLTSGRTYEQYF. The DNA for the CDR3 is TGTGCCAGCAGTCCAAACCAGCTGACTAGCGGGAGGACCTACGAGCAGTACTTC.

The chain carries TRBV7-9 and TRBJ2-1; TRBD2 matches at 12 bases. V trimming: 5 bases; J trimming: 6 bases; junction bases outside the gene matches: 14. The CDR3 consists of 18 residues. The germline CDR1 and CDR2 sequences are SEHNR and FQNEAQ (reference sequence). The CDR3 DNA sequence: TGTGCCAGCAGCCCGAACGAAGCTAGCGGGAGGGCCGTCAATGAGCAGTTCTTC. As protein: CASSPNEASGRAVNEQFF.

J is TRBJ1-5 and V is TRBV6-5; D ambiguous. Trimming shortened V by 7 bases and J by 6 bases, and 13 bases separated the two germline ends. The CDR3 is 13 residues long. Germline V lookup: CDR1 MNHEY, CDR2 SVGAGI. CDR3 residues: CASMEKLSQPQHF. CDR3 coding DNA: TGTGCCAGCATGGAGAAGTTAAGTCAGCCCCAGCATTTT.

This clone came up a few times. J is TRBJ1-2 and V is TRBV14; the D gene is possibly TRBD1 (6 bases). This CDR3 is 13 amino acids long. CDR1 and CDR2 (germline): SGHDN, FVKESK. V was trimmed by 0 bases and J by 4 bases, leaving 6 bases between them. CDR3 DNA: TGTGCCAGCAGCCAAGAACAGGGCTATGGCTACACCTTC. Residues: CASSQEQGYGYTF.

To note about this clone: Within the sample, other DNA sequences also encode this same CDR3. This chain connects TRBV6-5 to TRBJ2-1; 8 nucleotides match TRBD1. The CDR3 consists of 15 residues. V was pared by 4 bases and J by 4 bases, with 6 bases of the junction left unmatched. Germline-derived CDR1 and CDR2 are MNHEY and SVGAGI. The DNA for the CDR3 is TGTGCCAGCAGTTCTGACAGGGGATCTTACAATGAGCAGTTCTTC. Its translation is CASSSDRGSYNEQFF.

The chain carries TRBV29-1 and TRBJ2-3; 14 bases line up with TRBD2. CDR1 and CDR2 from the germline V gene are SQVTM and ANQGSEA. This CDR3 is 16 amino acids long. J lost 4 bases, V lost 2 bases, and 5 bases had no gene match. The CDR3 loop is CSVEPGLAGVPDTQYF. The DNA for the CDR3 is TGCAGCGTTGAACCGGGACTAGCGGGAGTACCAGATACGCAGTATTTT.

V and J are TRBV15 and TRBJ2-1; no clear D gene. CDR1 and CDR2 from the germline V gene are LNHNV and YYDKDF (reference sequence). The CDR3 length is 14 residues. The V and J ends lost 0 bases and 5 bases respectively, with 8 bases between them. CDR3 in amino acids: CATSRDLGDNEQFF. CDR3 bases: TGTGCCACCAGCAGAGATCTGGGCGACAATGAGCAGTTCTTC.

The gene calls are TRBV4-1 and TRBJ2-7; a weak D match, TRBD2 (7 bases). Trimming cost V 0 bases and J 7 bases, with 13 bases left between them. CDR3 length equals 14 residues. In germline, CDR1 is MGHRA, CDR2 YSYEKL. The CDR3 is CASSQDAGAWEQYV. CDR3 nucleotides: TGCGCCAGCAGCCAAGATGCGGGGGCTTGGGAGCAGTACGTC.

The rearrangement links TRBV6-1 to TRBJ2-1; 7 nucleotides match TRBD2. Germline CDR1 and CDR2: MNHNS and SASEGT. The CDR3 is 17 residues long. The J segment lost 5 bases and the V segment lost 3 bases, leaving 13 bases of the junction unmatched. For the CDR3, the DNA is TGTGCCAGCAGTGACGCCGTGCTAGCGGCAGTAGACAATGAGCAGTTCTTC. As protein: CASSDAVLAAVDNEQFF.

The rearrangement uses TRBV5-1 and TRBJ2-2; a weak D match, TRBD1 (5 bases). The CDR3 loop spans 16 amino acids. Trimming removed 0 bases at V and 0 bases at J, with 9 bases between. Per the germline V gene, CDR1 is SGHRS and CDR2 is YFSETQ. CDR3 sequence (DNA): TGCGCCAGCAGCTTGGCTGGCAGGGCGAACACCGGGGAGCTGTTTTTT. Translation gives CASSLAGRANTGELFF. Using reference TRBV5-1 and TRBJ2-2 for the parts outside the CDR3, the full variable domain is KAGVTQTPRYLIKTRGQQVTLSCSPISGHRSVSWYQQTPGQGLQFLFEYFSETQRNKGNFPGRFSGRQFSNSRSEMNVSTLELGDSALYLCASSLAGRANTGELFFGEGSRLTVL.

V and J are TRBV25-1 and TRBJ2-6; 7 positions match TRBD2. The CDR3 covers 16 residues. J gave up 4 bases and V 7 bases, and 10 bases lay outside the gene matches. Germline CDR1 and CDR2: MGHDK and SYGVNS. CDR3 nucleotides: TGTGCCAGCACCCCCATGGGGGGGTCCGGGGCCAACGTCCTGACTTTC. This gives the protein CASTPMGGSGANVLTF.

This clone showed up just once. The chain carries TRBV28 and TRBJ2-7, with a possible D match to TRBD1 (6 bases). Germline-derived CDR1 and CDR2 are MDHEN and SYDVKM. The germline V and J ends were trimmed by 8 bases and 8 bases, with 16 bases remaining between them. The CDR3 sequence is 12 residues long. CDR3 sequence: CASLTGSHQQYF. CDR3 nucleotides: TGTGCCAGCTTAACAGGGTCCCACCAGCAGTACTTC.

V and J are TRBV3-1 (or the pseudogene TRBV3-2) and TRBJ2-7; D remains ambiguous. CDR1 is LGHDT, CDR2 YNNKEL, per germline (reference sequence). V was clipped by 1 base and J by 3 bases, with 16 bases between them. This CDR3 has 16 amino acids. Here the CDR3 DNA reads TGTGCCAGCAGCCAAGTTTGGCGGCGTTCCCTCTACGAGCAGTACTTC. Protein sequence: CASSQVWRRSLYEQYF.

The DNA of the CDR3 is TGTGCCAGTAGTCCGGCGACAGGGAGGATCCTCTCGGGGGAGCTGTTTTTT. This codes for CASSPATGRILSGELFF. This chain joins TRBV19 and TRBJ2-2; possibly TRBD1 for D (7 bases). Trimming took 5 bases from V and 8 from J, leaving 24 bases between them. The CDR3 covers 17 residues. The germline gives CDR1 LNHDA, CDR2 SQIVND (reference sequence). The variable domain in full, completed from reference TRBV19 and TRBJ2-2, reads DGGITQSPKYLFRKEGQNVTLSCEQNLNHDAMYWYRQDPGQGLRLIYYSQIVNDFQKGDIAEGYSVSREKKESFPLTVTSAQKNPTAFYLCASSPATGRILSGELFFGEGSRLTVL.

The chain couples TRBV3-1 (or the pseudogene TRBV3-2) to TRBJ1-5, with 7 positions matching TRBD1. The V gene end was trimmed by 1 base and the J gene end by 4 bases; junction bases not matched to a gene: 4. Per germline, CDR1 LGHDT and CDR2 YNNKEL (reference sequence). The CDR3 loop spans 15 amino acids. The DNA for the CDR3 is TGTGCCAGCAGCCAAGGGGGACAGTCTAATCAGCCCCAGCATTTT. Protein product: CASSQGGQSNQPQHF.

The chain carries TRBV5-1 and TRBJ2-6, with D uncertain. The CDR3 is made up of 22 amino acids. CDR1 is SGHRS and CDR2 is YFSETQ in the germline V gene. V was trimmed by 3 bases and J by 0 bases, leaving 28 bases between them. The CDR3 reads CASSSRPVSDLYLGSGANVLTF. Here the CDR3 DNA reads TGCGCCAGCAGCTCTCGCCCCGTTTCGGATCTATACCTAGGCTCTGGGGCCAACGTCCTGACTTTC.

The CDR3 sequence is CASSTRVTENTEAFF. DNA for the CDR3: TGTGCCAGCAGCACCCGGGTCACCGAGAACACTGAAGCTTTCTTT. J is TRBJ1-1 and V is TRBV7-2; D is ambiguous. Germline CDR1 reads SGHTA; CDR2 reads FQGNSA. V gave up 5 bases and J gave up 1 base, with 14 bases separating them. The CDR3 has 15 residues.

The chain uses TRBV11-3 and TRBJ2-1, with 11 bases that match TRBD2. Trimming cost V 4 bases and J 1 base; bases outside gene matches: 9. The CDR3 consists of 18 residues. Germline-derived CDR1 and CDR2 are SGHNT and YENEEA. CDR3: CASSSRSGTSGSYNEQFF. The CDR3, as DNA: TGTGCCAGCAGCTCCAGATCCGGGACTAGCGGTTCCTACAATGAGCAGTTCTTC.